Listed below are T cell receptor beta chains from one sample, sequenced in a study of T cell responses to AZD1222 COVID-19 vaccine. Sequencing used immunoSEQ multiplex PCR; TCRdb keeps in-frame clones, though not all of them. The data contain about 180,000 clones, 94% of them singletons. Sequenced here: peripheral blood, sampled 28 days after the second AZD1222 dose. These receptors all stem from an adult who received the AZD1222 COVID-19 vaccine. The CDR3 runs from the conserved cysteine through the conserved F or W. Size values are once, few and many counts, or a class for expanded clones, and some rows have none.

cdr3_length v_call clone_size cdr3_aa
12 TRBV13 - CASRMLGFEQYF
13 TRBV7-2 - CASSLGGHQPQHF
15 TRBV28 - CASSLKGQGVYGYTF
17 TRBV2 - CASSDQSSGRAMNEQFF
15 TRBV19 - CASSRLQGFYYGYTF
15 TRBV18 - CASSPMTSAPYEQYF
12 TRBV30 - CAWNLARQPQHF
13 TRBV12-3/TRBV12-4 - CASSFAHQETQYF
15 TRBV9 - CASSGSGENTGELFF
14 TRBV28 - CASSALGLTDTQYF
16 TRBV15 once CATSRDLEDSSDEQYF
12 TRBV5-1 - CASSRTNYEQYF
14 TRBV7-9 - CASSLAHPSDGYTF
14 TRBV4-2 once CASSQQDRGSGYTF
15 TRBV5-1 - CASSLGQPGNYGYTF
15 TRBV6-5 - CASSSRVAPHQPQHF
15 TRBV29-1 - CSVTDQDRPNNEQFF
16 TRBV7-2 - CASSFANGPGTDTQYF
14 TRBV27 - CASSSRGSGNTIYF
14 TRBV5-1 - CASSLGRVAEKLFF
14 TRBV3-1/TRBV3-2 once CASSPQGANTEAFF
14 TRBV5-1 - CASRRWGPTYEQYF
15 TRBV6-6 - CASTPDRDDTGELFF
16 TRBV19 - CASSTSAGTLYNEQFF
18 TRBV7-9 - CASSAPKGTGARYTEAFF
13 TRBV25-1 - CASKRGYNTEAFF
14 TRBV19 - CASIGTETNYGYTF
15 TRBV18 - CASSRDRGSNSPLHF
16 TRBV2 - CAIALTSPSNTGELFF
13 TRBV5-1 - CASSLAVQETQYF
11 TRBV5-4 - CASSLAGDILF
12 TRBV12-3/TRBV12-4 - CASSRGTAEAFF
15 TRBV19 - CASSIQGRSNQPQHF
18 TRBV11-2 - CASSLYSGRYKSGNTIYF
14 TRBV5-1 - CASSFSTGDTEAFF
13 TRBV29-1 - CSVEDATSDRQYF
20 TRBV4-2 - CASSPVLGGLTSGDYNEQFF
16 TRBV18 once CASSPTGGFSGGELFF
17 TRBV11-2 - CASSLDLPSSGANVLTF
16 TRBV5-1 once CASSSLAGGSYNEQFF
13 TRBV6-5 - CASGRGGEETQYF
13 TRBV30 - CAWKAADSYEQYF
15 TRBV5-1 - CASGEQGDILDTQYF
15 TRBV3-1/TRBV3-2 - CASSQGSGGVYGYTF
15 TRBV9 - CASSANLAGNTEAFF
18 TRBV11-3 - CASSLAGPAGGSTDTQYF
16 TRBV7-8 - CASSLRQRLEDQPQHF
16 TRBV15 - CATSREGVRVGQPQHF
15 TRBV19 - CASSINRQGNQPQHF